The rows below give T cell receptor beta chains drawn from one sample of a study of blood T cell repertoires in COVID-19. Measured with immunoSEQ multiplex PCR; TCRdb has only the in-frame clones, and not every one. The data hold 250,000 to 300,000 clones, with 86% observed a single time. The sequenced sample consisted of peripheral blood. The origin of the receptors is a man aged 18 to 35 with active or convalescent COVID-19. Both conserved end residues are part of each CDR3. The order of the fields is V gene, J gene, clone size, D gene, CDR3 protein, CDR3 DNA. The D gene is left open where the match is weak. Size values are once, few and many counts, or a class for expanded clones, and some rows have none.

TRBV24-1	TRBJ2-7	NA	NA	CATSLGSEQYF	TGTGCCACCAGTCTTGGCTCCGAGCAGTACTTC
TRBV7-9	TRBJ2-5	NA	NA	CASSLLGRSRPETQYF	TGTGCCAGCAGCTTATTAGGGAGGTCCCGGCCGGAGACCCAGTACTTC
TRBV27	TRBJ1-1	NA	NA	CASSSGWNTEAFF	TGTGCCAGCAGTTCGGGGTGGAACACTGAAGCTTTCTTT
TRBV24-1	TRBJ2-7	once	TRBD1	CATSDSGGITYEQYF	TGTGCCACCAGTGATTCAGGGGGAATCACCTACGAGCAGTACTTC
TRBV6-6	TRBJ2-3	NA	TRBD1	CASSFSGTGAGDTQYF	TGTGCCAGCAGTTTTTCTGGGACAGGGGCGGGAGATACGCAGTATTTT
TRBV29-1	TRBJ1-2	NA	TRBD1	CSVEDRQGAYYGYTF	TGCAGCGTTGAGGATAGACAGGGGGCCTACTATGGCTACACCTTC
TRBV6-1	TRBJ1-2	NA	TRBD1	CASSEWSRGRGYTF	TGTGCCAGCAGTGAATGGAGCAGGGGGCGCGGCTACACCTTC
TRBV15	TRBJ1-1	once	NA	CATSEGRGTEAFF	TGTGCCACCAGCGAGGGCAGGGGCACTGAAGCTTTCTTT
TRBV19	TRBJ2-5	NA	NA	CASSKGSLGTQYF	TGTGCCAGTAGTAAAGGGAGTTTAGGGACCCAGTACTTC
TRBV14	TRBJ1-1	NA	NA	CASSQRGASEAFF	TGTGCCAGCAGCCAAAGGGGCGCCTCTGAAGCTTTCTTT
TRBV11-3	TRBJ2-3	NA	NA	CASSLGQQRGSSTDTQYF	TGTGCCAGCAGCCTTGGACAACAGAGGGGGTCTAGCACAGATACGCAGTATTTT
TRBV24-1	TRBJ2-2	NA	TRBD2	CATSELLAGDDTGELFF	TGTGCCACCAGTGAACTTCTAGCGGGAGACGACACCGGGGAGCTGTTTTTT
TRBV5-6	TRBJ2-4	NA	NA	CASSSTARNKNIQYF	TGTGCCAGCAGCTCGACGGCTAGAAACAAAAACATTCAGTACTTC
TRBV19	TRBJ2-1	NA	TRBD2	CATRSLGLAGHNEQFF	TGTGCCACCCGAAGCTTGGGGCTAGCGGGCCACAATGAGCAGTTCTTC
TRBV18	TRBJ1-1	NA	NA	CASSAGTQNTEAFF	TGTGCCAGCTCAGCGGGGACCCAGAACACTGAAGCTTTCTTT
TRBV5-6	TRBJ1-1	NA	NA	CASSLFQGHTEAFF	TGTGCCAGCAGCTTGTTTCAGGGCCACACTGAAGCTTTCTTT
TRBV4-3	TRBJ1-1	NA	NA	CASSQDIISEAFF	TGCGCCAGCAGCCAAGATATAATCTCTGAAGCTTTCTTT
TRBV12-3/TRBV12-4	TRBJ1-2	NA	NA	CASSLALRGYTF	TGTGCCAGCAGTTTAGCGCTAAGAGGCTACACCTTC
TRBV29-1	TRBJ2-1	NA	NA	CSAGGRGTSSYNEQFF	TGCAGCGCCGGCGGCAGGGGGACTAGCTCCTACAATGAGCAGTTCTTC
TRBV6-5	TRBJ1-4	NA	TRBD1	CASSYSDRGNNEKLFF	TGTGCCAGCAGTTACTCAGACAGGGGTAATAATGAAAAACTGTTTTTT
TRBV18	TRBJ2-5	NA	NA	CASSPPSPETQYF	TGTGCCAGCTCACCACCCTCTCCCGAGACCCAGTACTTC
TRBV27	TRBJ2-1	NA	TRBD1	CASSLSGGDEQFF	TGTGCCAGCAGTTTATCAGGGGGCGATGAGCAGTTCTTC
TRBV28	TRBJ1-5	once	TRBD1	CASSLQGAVSGNQPQHF	TGTGCCAGCAGTCTACAGGGGGCCGTAAGCGGCAATCAGCCCCAGCATTTT
TRBV24-1	TRBJ2-1	NA	NA	CATSPGVEQFF	TGTGCCACCAGTCCGGGGGTAGAGCAGTTCTTC
TRBV9	TRBJ2-2	NA	TRBD2	CASSPSYGGEDTGELFF	TGTGCCAGCAGCCCCTCCTACGGGGGGGAGGACACCGGGGAGCTGTTTTTT
TRBV28	TRBJ2-3	NA	TRBD2	CASRPRGGSDTQYF	TGTGCCAGCCGCCCCCGGGGGGGCTCAGATACGCAGTATTTT
TRBV2	TRBJ1-2	NA	TRBD1	CASAQVGGAGYTF	TGTGCCAGCGCCCAGGTAGGGGGCGCGGGCTACACCTTC
TRBV9	TRBJ1-1	NA	NA	CASSVGLENTEAFF	TGTGCCAGCAGCGTAGGACTGGAGAACACTGAAGCTTTCTTT
TRBV5-1	TRBJ2-7	NA	NA	CASRREFSYEQYF	TGCGCCAGCCGAAGGGAGTTCTCCTACGAGCAGTACTTC
TRBV27	TRBJ2-1	NA	NA	CASRKDTYNEQFF	TGTGCCAGCAGAAAAGACACTTACAATGAGCAGTTCTTC
TRBV6-6	TRBJ2-5	NA	TRBD1	CASSYFRQGGETQYF	TGTGCCAGCAGTTACTTCCGACAGGGTGGAGAGACCCAGTACTTC
TRBV4-2	TRBJ1-4	NA	NA	CASSLEQEKLFF	TGTGCCAGCAGCCTTGAACAAGAAAAACTGTTTTTT
TRBV5-1	TRBJ2-1	NA	NA	CASSLVNNEQFF	TGCGCCAGCAGCTTGGTCAACAATGAGCAGTTCTTC
TRBV6-2/TRBV6-3	TRBJ1-5	NA	NA	CASSSNQPQHF	TGTGCCAGCAGCTCAAATCAGCCCCAGCATTTT
TRBV7-8	TRBJ2-7	NA	TRBD2	CASSLDLREGRLSYEQYF	TGTGCCAGCAGCTTAGATCTGCGGGAGGGCCGGCTTTCCTACGAGCAGTACTTC
TRBV27	TRBJ2-6	NA	NA	CASSFDSSGANVLTF	TGTGCCAGCAGCTTTGACAGCTCTGGGGCCAACGTCCTGACTTTC
TRBV2	TRBJ1-5	NA	NA	CASSGESNQPQHF	TGTGCCAGCAGTGGGGAGTCCAATCAGCCCCAGCATTTT
TRBV5-6	TRBJ1-6	NA	NA	CASSLGPEGPLHF	TGTGCCAGCAGCTTGGGCCCGGAGGGCCCCCTCCACTTT
TRBV7-9	TRBJ1-4	NA	TRBD1	CASSPPPGTGSATNEKLFF	TGTGCCAGCAGCCCCCCCCCAGGGACAGGAAGTGCAACTAATGAAAAACTGTTTTTT
TRBV5-8	TRBJ2-1	NA	NA	CASSLRGSSYNEQFF	TGTGCCAGCAGCTTGCGAGGGAGCTCCTACAATGAGCAGTTCTTC
TRBV6-6	TRBJ2-7	NA	TRBD1	CASSRQGYEQYF	TGTGCCAGCAGCCGACAGGGGTACGAGCAGTACTTC
TRBV11-3	TRBJ1-3	NA	TRBD1	CASSLEALDRVPGNTIYF	TGTGCCAGCAGCTTAGAGGCCCTTGACAGGGTCCCTGGAAACACCATATATTTT
TRBV3-1/TRBV3-2	TRBJ2-7	NA	NA	CASSQLGPGGSYEQYF	TGTGCCAGCAGCCAGCTCGGTCCTGGGGGGTCGTACGAGCAGTACTTC
TRBV28	TRBJ1-5	NA	NA	CASSSGANQPQHF	TGTGCCAGCAGTTCGGGAGCTAATCAGCCCCAGCATTTT
TRBV6-5	TRBJ2-7	NA	TRBD1	CASSYSSGTGGLEQYF	TGTGCCAGCAGTTACTCGAGCGGGACAGGGGGCCTCGAGCAGTACTTC
TRBV7-6	TRBJ2-1	NA	TRBD2	CASSSSGHGGGSYNEQFF	TGTGCCAGCAGCTCTAGCGGGCATGGAGGAGGCTCCTACAATGAGCAGTTCTTC
TRBV7-9	TRBJ2-3	few	NA	CASSPQSVSPSTDTQYF	TGTGCCAGCAGCCCCCAATCGGTCTCCCCTAGCACAGATACGCAGTATTTT
TRBV3-1/TRBV3-2	TRBJ2-7	NA	TRBD2	CASSHPPLAGRYEQYF	TGTGCCAGCAGCCACCCTCCACTAGCGGGGAGATACGAGCAGTACTTC
TRBV12-3/TRBV12-4	TRBJ1-2	NA	TRBD1	CASSRDRRACTF	TGTGCCAGCAGTCGGGACAGGAGGGCTTGCACCTTC
TRBV20-1	TRBJ1-3	NA	NA	CSASYSLGNTIYF	TGCAGTGCTAGTTACAGCCTTGGAAACACCATATATTTT
TRBV14	TRBJ2-1	NA	TRBD2	CASSQPTSATYNEQFF	TGTGCCAGCAGCCAACCGACTAGCGCCACCTACAATGAGCAGTTCTTC
TRBV24-1	TRBJ2-2	NA	NA	CATTGHFTGELFF	TGTGCCACCACGGGACACTTCACCGGGGAGCTGTTTTTT